This T cell receptor (beta chain) emerged from a study of T-cell reconstitution after alpha-beta-depleted transplantation in children. This sample's TCRbeta library carried unique molecular identifier barcodes. TCRdb passed the PCR reads through MiXCR, listing each CDR3 protein once. Of some 640,000 distinct CDR3 sequences listed, 15% to 20% were seen once; the top ten hold 1.1%. The CDR3 has 15 residues. CDR1 is DFQATT and CDR2 is SNEGSKA in the germline V gene (reference sequence). With 0 bases removed from V and 3 bases from J, the gap between germline ends came to 11 bases. This clonotype was counted ten times or more.

The starting material was PBMCs from the stem cell graft donor, obtained from the stem cell graft. This chain links TRBV20-1 with TRBJ2-2, with D maybe TRBD2 (5 bases). This TCR was recovered from a human donor who donated a stem cell graft to a child with acute myeloid leukemia. CDR3 in amino acids: CSARDRWRDTGELFF. CDR3 in DNA: TGCAGTGCTAGAGATAGGTGGCGGGACACCGGGGAGCTGTTTTTT.